The 4 T cell receptor beta chains given below trace back to one sample, sequenced in a study of early T cells in non-severe SARS-CoV-2 infection. Using its own MiXCR run on the 5' RACE reads, TCRdb lists one record per CDR3 protein. The table shows about 80,000 distinct CDR3 sequences, with about 12% occurring only once. The source material was whole blood. Source of these receptors: an adult who was a healthcare worker with PCR-confirmed SARS-CoV-2 infection or an uninfected control (not recorded which).

This clonotype came up many times. This rearrangement joins TRBV12-3 or TRBV12-4 to TRBJ2-1, with TRBD1 matching over 9 bases. This CDR3 region has 15 residues. J was trimmed by 7 bases and V by 5 bases; bases with no gene match: 9. The CDR3 nucleotides read TGTGCCAGCAGTACGACCGGGACAGGGTGGAATGAGCAGTTCTTC. It yields the protein CASSTTGTGWNEQFF.

This clonotype was counted only a few times. V gene TRBV28 combines with J gene TRBJ2-7; D possibly uses TRBD1 or TRBD2 (5 bases each). V gave up 5 bases and J gave up 6 bases, with 14 bases separating them. Germline values: CDR1 MDHEN, CDR2 SYDVKM. CDR3 length equals 13 residues. The CDR3 DNA reads as TGTGCCAGCAGTCAACCGCGAGGGGTCGAGCAGTACTTC. Its protein product is CASSQPRGVEQYF. Together with reference TRBV28 and TRBJ2-7, the CDR3 gives the full variable domain: DVKVTQSSRYLVKRTGEKVFLECVQDMDHENMFWYRQDPGLGLRLIYFSYDVKMKEKGDIPEGYSVSREKKERFSLILESASTNQTSMYLCASSQPRGVEQYFGPGTRLTVT.

This clonotype was counted ten times or more. The V call is TRBV6-1, the J call TRBJ2-7; D gene unclear. Deletions cut 6 bases from V and 0 bases from J, with 18 bases between. The CDR3 has 16 amino acids. Germline CDR1 MNHNS, CDR2 SASEGT. CDR3 bases: TGTGCCAGCAGGATCCCAGGTGAGACCTTCTCCTACGAGCAGTACTTC. It specifies CASRIPGETFSYEQYF.

This clonotype was recorded at least ten times. The CDR3 bases are TGCAGCGTTGAAGTCACAGGGGTAGAGACCCAGTACTTC. Its translation: CSVEVTGVETQYF. The chain links TRBV29-1 to TRBJ2-5; 7 nucleotides agree with TRBD1. V was clipped by 1 base and J by 4 bases; unmatched bases: 3. Germline V gene sequence: CDR1 SQVTM, CDR2 ANQGSEA. The CDR3 is 13 amino acids.